The 20 T cell receptor beta chains in this list originate from one sample, sequenced in a study of blood T cell repertoires in COVID-19. TCRdb's table, derived via immunoSEQ multiplex PCR, lists solely in-frame clones and lacks some. Among about 130,000 clones, around 77% were seen once, and the ten largest hold 11%. Sequencing was carried out using peripheral blood. Receptors were obtained from a human donor in a cohort sampled during active COVID-19.

The gene calls are TRBV15 and TRBJ2-7; tentative D call: TRBD2 (6 bases). The CDR3 runs 15 residues. Germline V gene sequence: CDR1 LNHNV, CDR2 YYDKDF (reference sequence). Trimming stripped 0 bases from V and 3 bases from J, with 12 bases between. The CDR3 nucleotides are TGTGCCACCAGCAGAGAAGCAGGGACTTACTACGAGCAGTACTTC. Protein product: CATSREAGTYYEQYF.

The rearrangement links TRBV2 to TRBJ1-5, with 11 bases aligning to TRBD1. The trim removed 6 bases at V and 4 bases at J, leaving 2 bases unmatched. CDR1 and CDR2 from the germline V gene are SNHLY and FYNNEI. There are 14 residues in the CDR3. The CDR3 DNA is TGTGCCAGCAGGGGGACAGGGGGAAATCAGCCCCAGCATTTT. Translated: CASRGTGGNQPQHF.

Comment on this clone: Other DNA sequences within the sample encode an identical CDR3. The rearrangement uses TRBV7-9 and TRBJ1-2; 9 bases map to TRBD1. The V segment lost 9 bases and the J segment 5 bases; nucleotides outside the gene matches: 10. The CDR3 spans 14 residues. CDR1 is SEHNR, CDR2 FQNEAQ, per germline (reference sequence). The CDR3: CASSHRDRDYGYTF. CDR3 nucleotide sequence: TGTGCCAGTAGCCACCGGGACAGGGATTATGGCTACACCTTC. The variable domain in full, completed from reference TRBV7-9 and TRBJ1-2, reads DTGVSQNPRHKITKRGQNVTFRCDPISEHNRLYWYRQTLGQGPEFLTYFQNEAQLEKSRLLSDRFSAERPKGSFSTLEIQRTEQGDSAMYLCASSHRDRDYGYTFGSGTRLTVV.

V and J are TRBV2 and TRBJ1-1; TRBD1 aligns across 7 bases. In germline, CDR1 is SNHLY, CDR2 FYNNEI. V gave up 2 bases and J gave up 12 bases; unmatched junction bases: 18. This CDR3 is 16 amino acids long. The CDR3 sequence: CASSEQGDPTQGMTFF. The DNA for the CDR3 is TGTGCCAGCAGTGAACAAGGGGACCCCACACAGGGGATGACTTTCTTT.

This clone has a single count. The chain joins TRBV5-5 to TRBJ2-7; 8 bases align to TRBD1. From germline, CDR1 is SGHKS and CDR2 YYEKEE (reference sequence). This CDR3 comprises 14 residues. V was pared by 4 bases and J by 4 bases, with 7 bases of the junction left unmatched. CDR3 nucleotide sequence: TGTGCCAGCAGCCTCATGGACAGGGCATACGAGCAGTACTTC. It codes for CASSLMDRAYEQYF.

The chain has TRBV6-5 and TRBJ2-3; TRBD1 matches at 9 bases. CDR1 MNHEY and CDR2 SVGAGI come from the germline V gene. The length of the CDR3 is 15 residues. The V segment lost 6 bases and the J segment 0 bases; nucleotides outside the gene matches: 4. The CDR3 region is CASSLDRGSTDTQYF. The CDR3 DNA reads TGTGCCAGCAGCCTGGACAGGGGAAGCACAGATACGCAGTATTTT.

The rearrangement links TRBV18 to TRBJ2-7, with 9 nucleotides matching TRBD2. This CDR3 is 14 amino acids long. Unmatched junction bases numbered 5, after V lost 5 bases and J lost 3 bases. Germline CDR1 is KGHSH and CDR2 is LQKENI. The CDR3 loop is CASSELAGYYEQYF. The CDR3 bases are TGTGCCAGCTCAGAGCTAGCGGGATACTACGAGCAGTACTTC.

This rearrangement joins TRBV28 to TRBJ1-2, with a possible D match to TRBD1 (5 bases). Per germline, CDR1 MDHEN and CDR2 SYDVKM. The CDR3 extends over 15 amino acids. The V gene lost 5 bases and the J gene lost 0 bases, with 13 bases spanning the gap. CDR3 nucleotide sequence: TGTGCCAGCAGTCCTAAGGGGTGGGCTAACTATGGCTACACCTTC. Its translation is CASSPKGWANYGYTF.

This chain uses TRBV5-1 with TRBJ1-6; D remains ambiguous. Between the trimmed V and J ends, which lost 0 bases and 14 bases, there was a span of 15 bases. This CDR3 is built from 14 residues. The V gene's germline CDR1 is SGHRS and CDR2 YFSETQ. Here the CDR3 reads CASSLDPSSAALHF. The DNA for the CDR3 is TGCGCCAGCAGCTTGGATCCTTCCTCGGCGGCCCTCCACTTT.

This clone occurred once. The gene calls are TRBV28 and TRBJ2-6; 7 bases are a match to TRBD2. Germline values: CDR1 MDHEN, CDR2 SYDVKM. There are 14 residues in the CDR3. The J segment lost 3 bases and the V segment lost 8 bases, leaving 4 bases of the junction unmatched. The CDR3 DNA reads TGTGCCAGCGGGGGGGACTTTGGGGCCAACGTCCTGACTTTC. It encodes CASGGDFGANVLTF. Looking up the rest from reference TRBV28 and TRBJ2-6 gives the full variable domain: DVKVTQSSRYLVKRTGEKVFLECVQDMDHENMFWYRQDPGLGLRLIYFSYDVKMKEKGDIPEGYSVSREKKERFSLILESASTNQTSMYLCASGGDFGANVLTFGAGSRLTVL.

The chain combines TRBV4-1 with TRBJ2-1; 10 bases line up with TRBD2. Germline assignment: CDR1 MGHRA and CDR2 YSYEKL. The CDR3 consists of 16 residues. V was clipped by 5 bases and J by 10 bases; unmatched bases: 14. CDR3 nucleotides: TGCGCCAGCAGCGTCCTACCAGCGGGGGGGCTACGGGAGCAGTTCTTC. Amino acid sequence: CASSVLPAGGLREQFF.

This sequence joins TRBV5-6 and TRBJ2-1, with 11 bases fitting TRBD2. Germline CDR1 and CDR2: SGHDT and YYEEEE. V dropped 0 bases and J dropped 2; count of bases not matched to a gene: 7. There are 18 residues in the CDR3. This CDR3 reads CASSLVAGGSIAYNEQFF. The CDR3 DNA follows: TGTGCCAGCAGCTTGGTAGCGGGGGGGAGTATTGCCTACAATGAGCAGTTCTTC.

V usage is TRBV19 and J usage is TRBJ2-1; TRBD2 is a possible D gene (5 bases). Germline V gene data show CDR1 as LNHDA and CDR2 as SQIVND (reference sequence). V lost 5 bases to trimming and J lost 4 bases, with 9 bases between them. This CDR3 has 13 amino acids. This CDR3 is CASSAREYNEQFF. In nucleotides, the CDR3 is TGTGCCAGTAGTGCCCGGGAATACAATGAGCAGTTCTTC. The variable domain in full, completed from reference TRBV19 and TRBJ2-1, reads DGGITQSPKYLFRKEGQNVTLSCEQNLNHDAMYWYRQDPGQGLRLIYYSQIVNDFQKGDIAEGYSVSREKKESFPLTVTSAQKNPTAFYLCASSAREYNEQFFGPGTRLTVL.

The V gene is TRBV3-1 (or the pseudogene TRBV3-2), the J gene TRBJ1-2; the match to TRBD1 covers 9 bases. The germline CDR1 and CDR2 sequences are LGHDT and YNNKEL (reference sequence). The V and J ends lost 0 bases and 11 bases, in that order; junction bases with no gene match: 4. This CDR3 is built from 13 residues. In DNA form, the CDR3 reads TGTGCCAGCAGCCAAGATCAACAGGGGGCATACACCTTC. This sequence encodes CASSQDQQGAYTF.

This clone has only a few counts. This chain joins TRBV20-1 and TRBJ2-3; unclear D gene. Germline-derived CDR1 and CDR2 are DFQATT and SNEGSKA (reference sequence). The CDR3 length is 11 residues. Trimming left V 3 bases short and J 5 bases short, with 6 bases between. For the CDR3, the DNA is TGCAGTGCTAGCCCCGTAGATACGCAGTATTTT. Amino acid sequence: CSASPVDTQYF.

The V and J genes are TRBV5-6 and TRBJ1-2; 7 nucleotides match TRBD1. Trimming took 3 bases from V and 4 from J; bases not matched to a gene: 9. Germline lookup yields CDR1 SGHDT and CDR2 YYEEEE. The CDR3 runs 15 residues. The CDR3 DNA follows: TGTGCCAGCAGCTCCCAACAGGGGTATGGCTATGGCTACACCTTC. Translated: CASSSQQGYGYGYTF.

The chain links TRBV12-3 or TRBV12-4 to TRBJ2-7; 8 bases align to TRBD1. Losses at the gene ends were 6 bases for V and 2 bases for J; bases not matched to a gene: 3. The CDR3 covers 13 residues. The CDR3 coding sequence is TGTGCCAGCAGGCGGGACAGGCCCTACGAGCAGTACTTC. Translating gives CASRRDRPYEQYF.

The chain has TRBV5-4 and TRBJ1-6; D is ambiguous. The V end was cut by 5 bases, the J end by 7 bases, with 22 bases between. CDR1 SGHNT and CDR2 YYREEE come from the germline V gene (reference sequence). The CDR3 is made up of 17 amino acids. CDR3 sequence reads: CASSQDRIGRINSPLHF. As DNA, the CDR3 is TGTGCCAGCAGTCAGGATCGGATAGGGAGAATAAATTCACCCCTCCACTTT.

The V gene is TRBV5-4, the J gene TRBJ1-2, with a tentative D call TRBD1 (5 bases). CDR1 SGHNT and CDR2 YYREEE come from the germline V gene (reference sequence). The CDR3 consists of 14 residues. Trimming cost V 1 base and J 4 bases, with 11 bases left between them. DNA for the CDR3: TGTGCCAGCAGCTTGAGTAGGGGAGGCTATGGCTACACCTTC. As protein: CASSLSRGGYGYTF.

The chain employs TRBV5-1 and TRBJ1-4; no definite D call. The CDR3 spans 14 residues. Trimming removed 1 base at V and 0 bases at J, with 4 bases between. Germline V gives CDR1 SGHRS, CDR2 YFSETQ. The CDR3 DNA reads as TGCGCCAGCAGCTTGACGGCAACTAATGAAAAACTGTTTTTT. It is translated as CASSLTATNEKLFF.